This TCR beta chain comes out of a study of molecular identifiers for immune sequencing clone quantification. Turning to the study itself: In replicates, RNA from roughly 21,000 or 96,000 naive CD8 cells was split five ways, four sequenced. Findings of the study overall: Clones with over 20 RNA copies captured over 98% of effector molecules but under 1% of naive ones.

CDR1 is MGHRA and CDR2 is YSYEKL in the germline V gene. The CDR3 runs 14 residues. Trimming took 0 bases from V and 3 from J, leaving 6 bases between them. With listed TCR primers and previously described methods, bulk TCR libraries were prepared. TCRdb independently ran MiXCR on the PCR reads; one entry per CDR3 protein. Among over 600,000 distinct CDR3 sequences, around 20% were seen once, and the ten largest hold roughly 0.83%. This clonotype was found many times. Its target is not known. This chain uses TRBV4-1 with TRBJ1-5; D unresolved. Sample: naive CD8+ T cells from blood, with Jurkat cell RNA spiked in. Indicated subset: FACS-sorted CD8+CD4-CCR7+CD45RA+ naive T cells. This sequence was found in a human donor in good health. Some libraries in this study had Jurkat cell RNA spiked in. The CDR3 sequence: CASSQDSYNQPQHF. CDR3 nucleotide sequence: TGCGCCAGCAGCCAAGACAGTTACAATCAGCCCCAGCATTTT.